The clone carrying this TCR beta chain appeared once. What it binds is unknown. The data stem from a study of T cell responses to AZD1222 COVID-19 vaccine. Study details: Analyses pooled second doses at about 4 or about 12 weeks. General study points: The breadth and depth of Spike-specific TCRs increased once two AZD1222 doses had been given. In all cases, repertoires were sampled only after the peak T cell response. There were mostly white British donors and more females than males, and clonal diversity was possibly underestimated.

V was clipped by 0 bases and J by 7 bases; unmatched bases: 10. This CDR3 region has 17 residues. The germline V gene encodes CDR1 SGHTS and CDR2 YDEGEE. Measured with immunoSEQ multiplex PCR; TCRdb has only the in-frame clones, and not every one. The table shows just over 65,000 clones, with roughly 87% occurring only once. The clonotype comes from an adult in good health. The chain joins TRBV5-8 to TRBJ1-5; 10 positions agree with TRBD1. Sequenced here: peripheral blood, sampled on day 0 of AZD1222 vaccination. CDR3: CASSLGLWDRGWQPQHF. The CDR3 DNA follows: TGTGCCAGCAGCTTGGGCCTATGGGACAGGGGATGGCAGCCCCAGCATTTT.